This T cell receptor (beta chain) was profiled in a study of blood T cell repertoires in COVID-19. In the authors' methods: Amplification of reference gene primers provided the estimated nucleated cell counts. The protocol was immunoSEQ multiplex PCR, while the TCRdb copy is restricted to in-frame clones and leaves out a portion. V and J calls and clone size are those listed in that table; D and trimming were worked out from the DNA. The sample yields about 180,000 clones, roughly 80% seen once. The CDR3 runs to 13 residues. With V trimmed by 4 bases and J by 3 bases, 2 bases remained unmatched. Germline V CDR1 and CDR2: SQVTM, ANQGSEA.

The chain joins TRBV29-1 to TRBJ1-5, with 8 bases fitting TRBD1. This clonotype originated in a man between 18 and 35 years old with active or convalescent COVID-19. Material for sequencing was peripheral blood. CDR3 protein: CSVGDRHNQPQHF. The DNA for the CDR3 is TGCAGCGTTGGGGACAGGCACAATCAGCCCCAGCATTTT.